This TCR beta chain was found in a study of T cells expressing NK-cell markers (dated by TCRdb to the early 2020s). At the level of the whole study: Three sorted T-cell subsets (CD3+CD56+NKG2C+, CD3+CD56+NKG2C- and CD3+CD56-NKG2C+) from about 8 donors had their TCR beta-chain repertoires profiled. Among the eight sequenced donors, only one was HCMV-seronegative, while the other seven were HCMV-seropositive. Randomly selected healthy volunteers, three men and five women, were used as the eight sequenced donors. Sequencing of the libraries produced 2 x 150 bp reads on Illumina HiSeq 2000/2500, MiSeq or NextSeq. Broader findings and caveats from the paper: It remained unclear whether the expanded NKG2C-expressing T cell clones were specific for HCMV antigens. In five to seven donors, the dominant CD3+CD56+NKG2C+ clonotypes were among the top 10 CD8+ clonotypes and accounted for roughly 1.0-7.0% of CD8+ T cells. Those dominant clonotypes were again the most abundant among CD3+CD56-NKG2C+ cells in four donors, at roughly 25-60.1%.

To determine HCMV serostatus, a commercial ELISA kit was used to detect HCMV-specific IgG in serum. Peripheral blood mononuclear cells were isolated from blood by Ficoll density gradient centrifugation. Sequenced on an Illumina HiSeq 2000. TCR beta cDNA libraries were made by 5'RACE template switching that added a universal primer site and unique molecular identifiers. Synthesis of cDNA was primed from the TCR beta constant segment and was followed by two consecutive PCR amplification steps. The paper's data handling went like this. MIGEC handled demultiplexing of the reads and grouping by UMI, while MiTCR was used to assemble and quantify clonotypes. To remove erroneous sequences, TCR cDNA sequences were retained only when supported by two or more reads. The tcR package was used for downstream repertoire analysis, with clonotypes matched between fractions based on CDR3 nucleotide sequence plus V segment. VDJmatch was used to annotate antigen specificity against VDJdb, with one amino acid substitution in CDR3 allowed. Once TCRdb had reprocessed the reads, it stored one entry per CDR3 protein sequence and supplied no DNA. The authors' filters were not applied to this entry. The sample table includes 550,000 to 600,000 distinct CDR3 sequences. The ten most abundant clones make up approximately 3.6% of the sample.

Based on the germline V gene, the CDR1 and CDR2 sequences are SGHRS and YFSETQ. Spanning cysteine to phenylalanine, the CDR3 consists of 15 amino acids. The DNA is not on file. With regard to this clonotype: No antigen is known for it.

The clonotype comes from a man between 18 and 29 years old in good health. Donor details come from another sample of the same person, matched by shared clones. The rearranged segments are TRBV5-1 and TRBJ2-1; TCRdb picks TRBD1, but there is no DNA to check that call. Sequencing was carried out using blood T cells: a sorted CD56 or NKG2C T cell subset, CD4+ or CD8+ T cells, or bulk PBMC T cells (not recorded which). The CDR3 region: CASSQDREAYNEQFF.